This is a list of T cell receptor beta chains from one sample in a study of T cell responses to AZD1222 COVID-19 vaccine. Assay used: immunoSEQ multiplex PCR; TCRdb lists only in-frame clones, some missing. Among about 150,000 clones listed, about 95% were seen once. This material consisted of peripheral blood, taken on day 0 of AZD1222 vaccination. The source is an adult in good health. Both conserved end residues are part of each CDR3. The order of the fields is J gene, clone size, D gene, V gene, CDR3 protein, CDR3 DNA. D genes are given only for firm matches. Clone size is not always given. Where it is, it says once, few, many or a class for expanded clones.

TRBJ1-5,-,TRBD1,TRBV2,CASRLGQGPQPQHF,TGTGCCAGCAGGCTGGGACAGGGGCCTCAGCCCCAGCATTTT
TRBJ2-3,-,-,TRBV3-1/TRBV3-2,CASSAGPSDTQYF,TGTGCCAGCAGCGCAGGACCGTCGGATACGCAGTATTTT
TRBJ2-5,-,TRBD2,TRBV5-4,CASSLELLAGRETQYF,TGTGCCAGCAGCTTGGAGCTGCTAGCGGGGCGAGAGACCCAGTACTTC
TRBJ2-4,-,-,TRBV27,CASRALGLNIQYF,TGTGCCAGCAGGGCCCTCGGGTTGAACATTCAGTACTTC
TRBJ1-1,-,-,TRBV18,CASSPGGVNTEAFF,TGTGCCAGCTCACCGGGGGGGGTAAACACTGAAGCTTTCTTT
TRBJ2-3,once,-,TRBV7-6,CASSSRQDSGTDTQYF,TGTGCCAGCAGCTCCCGACAGGACTCGGGCACAGATACGCAGTATTTT
TRBJ1-5,-,TRBD1,TRBV3-1/TRBV3-2,CASSYRGGNQPQHF,TGTGCCAGCAGCTACAGGGGGGGCAATCAGCCCCAGCATTTT
TRBJ2-3,-,-,TRBV3-1/TRBV3-2,CASSQGEGDTQYF,TGTGCCAGCAGCCAAGGTGAGGGAGATACGCAGTATTTT
TRBJ1-1,-,-,TRBV7-9,CASSLGITEAFF,TGTGCCAGCAGCTTAGGGATTACCGAAGCTTTCTTT
TRBJ1-2,-,-,TRBV12-3/TRBV12-4,CASSLWEVDGYTF,TGTGCCAGCAGTTTATGGGAGGTCGATGGCTACACCTTC